The source of this T cell receptor (beta chain) is a study of read filtering for tumor transcriptome and immune sequencing. Study details: Among patients, 17 to 20 were male and around 15 female, aged roughly 45 to 80 (mean about 69). Whole-transcriptome libraries were prepared after DNase treatment. IR-seq gave about 4.05 to 11 million TCR reads per sample; RNA-seq gave 85 to 1273. Study results and caveats: Roughly 80% of IR-seq clonotypes had a single read, yet these held around 4% of reads.

CDR3 length: 17 residues. The library was built from around 400 ng RNA with molecular barcoded adaptors for alpha/delta and beta/gamma chains. MiXCR, applied by TCRdb to the reads, yields one record per CDR3 protein. This table has 130,000 or so distinct CDR3 sequences, under 15% appearing once. This clonotype was counted a few times. What it binds is unknown. The junction and the germline gene differ at one end; a read error may be behind it. The sequence was collected from a donor at least 40 years old with multiple myeloma. The sample comprised a population of CD138-negative cells sorted from bone marrow. The chain recombines TRBV12-3 or TRBV12-4 with TRBJ1-1, with D possibly TRBD1 on 5 matching bases. CDR3 sequence: CASRTIWDRRMNTEAFF. CDR3 DNA: TGTGCCAGCAGAACGATTTGGGACCGGAGGATGAATACTGAAGCTTTCTTT.